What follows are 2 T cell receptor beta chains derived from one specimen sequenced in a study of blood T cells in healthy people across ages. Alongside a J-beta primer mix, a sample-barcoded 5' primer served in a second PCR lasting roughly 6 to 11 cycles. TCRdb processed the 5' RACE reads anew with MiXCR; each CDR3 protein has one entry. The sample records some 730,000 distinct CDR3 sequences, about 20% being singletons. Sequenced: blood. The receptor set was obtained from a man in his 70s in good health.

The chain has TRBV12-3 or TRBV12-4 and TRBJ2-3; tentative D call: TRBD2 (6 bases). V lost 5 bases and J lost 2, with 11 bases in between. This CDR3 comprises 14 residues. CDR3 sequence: CASSMDYPTDTQYF. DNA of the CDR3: TGTGCCAGCAGTATGGACTACCCCACAGATACGCAGTATTTT.

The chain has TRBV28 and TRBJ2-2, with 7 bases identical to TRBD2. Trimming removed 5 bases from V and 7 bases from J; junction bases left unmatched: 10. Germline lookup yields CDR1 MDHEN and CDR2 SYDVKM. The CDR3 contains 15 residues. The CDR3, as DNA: TGTGCCAGCAGTCCTCGGGGGGTTGTAAGCGGGGAGCTGTTTTTT. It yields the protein CASSPRGVVSGELFF.